One and the same sample provided the 13 T cell receptor beta chains below, sequenced in a study of cytomegalovirus exposure and HLA in healthy donors. Assay used: immunoSEQ multiplex PCR; TCRdb lists only in-frame clones, some missing. The repertoire holds some 120,000 clones, with roughly 90% as singletons. What was sequenced was PBMCs. Receptors were obtained from a woman in her late teens or twenties in good health and CMV-seronegative.

The chain uses TRBV6-6 and TRBJ2-7; TRBD1 matches 8 bases. The germline V gene has CDR1 MNHNY and CDR2 SVGAGI (reference sequence). The V and J ends lost 2 bases and 3 bases, in that order; junction bases with no gene match: 6. The CDR3 has 15 amino acids. In DNA form, the CDR3 reads TGTGCCAGCAGTTACGGCGGGACAGGAAACTACGAGCAGTACTTC. Translation: CASSYGGTGNYEQYF.

J is TRBJ2-7 and V is TRBV13; possibly TRBD1 for D (6 bases). The germline V gene has CDR1 PRHDT and CDR2 FYEKMQ (reference sequence). This CDR3 has 11 residues. The V end lost 5 bases, the J end lost 7 bases, and 9 bases lay between the germline ends. The CDR3 nucleotides read TGTGCCAGCAGCCAAGGGACAGAGCAGTACTTC. Protein: CASSQGTEQYF. Full variable domain (missing parts from reference TRBV13 and TRBJ2-7): AAGVIQSPRHLIKEKRETATLKCYPIPRHDTVYWYQQGPGQDPQFLISFYEKMQSDKGSIPDRFSAQQFSDYHSELNMSSLELGDSALYFCASSQGTEQYFGPGTRLTVT.

The rearrangement uses TRBV7-8 and TRBJ2-7; D is perhaps TRBD2 (5 bases). This CDR3 is built from 13 residues. Looked up from germline, CDR1 is SGHVS and CDR2 is FQNEAQ. Trimming removed 5 bases from V and 4 bases from J, with 12 bases in between. Here the CDR3 DNA reads TGTGCCAGCAGCCCGGGGAGCAGATACGAGCAGTACTTC. Translation: CASSPGSRYEQYF. The whole variable domain, remainder taken from reference TRBV7-8 and TRBJ2-7, is GAGVSQSPRYKVAKRGQDVALRCDPISGHVSLFWYQQALGQGPEFLTYFQNEAQLDKSGLPSDRFFAERPEGSVSTLKIQRTQQEDSAVYLCASSPGSRYEQYFGPGTRLTVT.

This chain uses TRBV4-2 with TRBJ2-3; 7 bases align to TRBD1. The CDR3 loop spans 16 amino acids. The germline V gene encodes CDR1 LGHNA and CDR2 YNFKEQ. Unmatched junction bases numbered 4, after V lost 1 base and J lost 0 bases. The CDR3 here is CASSQVRGGSTDTQYF. CDR3 DNA sequence: TGTGCCAGCAGCCAAGTAAGAGGGGGCAGCACAGATACGCAGTATTTT.

The chain links TRBV2 to TRBJ1-1; perhaps TRBD1 as D (6 bases). V lost 4 bases and J 1 base, leaving 16 bases between the germline ends. CDR1 and CDR2 from the germline V gene are SNHLY and FYNNEI. CDR3 length: 16 residues. The CDR3 DNA sequence: TGTGCCAGCAGTGTACAGGGTGAGGGGCGGAACACTGAAGCTTTCTTT. Encoded protein: CASSVQGEGRNTEAFF.

This chain connects TRBV11-3 to TRBJ2-1; 7 bases fit TRBD2. The CDR3 loop spans 20 amino acids. J lost 6 bases, V lost 0 bases, and 20 bases had no gene match. Germline V gene data show CDR1 as SGHNT and CDR2 as YENEEA. CDR3 residues: CASSLDGAPVAGAVFNEQFF. In nucleotides, the CDR3 is TGTGCCAGCAGCTTAGACGGAGCACCGGTGGCGGGAGCGGTTTTCAATGAGCAGTTCTTC. The full variable domain, rest sourced from reference TRBV11-3 and TRBJ2-1, is EAGVVQSPRYKIIEKKQPVAFWCNPISGHNTLYWYLQNLGQGPELLIRYENEEAVDDSQLPKDRFSAERLKGVDSTLKIQPAELGDSAVYLCASSLDGAPVAGAVFNEQFFGPGTRLTVL.

The V call is TRBV28, the J call TRBJ1-3; the D is unclear. The CDR3 length is 13 residues. V lost 3 bases to trimming and J lost 2 bases, with 5 bases between them. Germline assignment: CDR1 MDHEN and CDR2 SYDVKM. Written as DNA, the CDR3 is TGTGCCAGCAGTTTCCAGGCTGGAAACACCATATATTTT. Translating gives CASSFQAGNTIYF.

The chain has TRBV28 and TRBJ2-5; 7 positions agree with TRBD1. The CDR3 covers 15 residues. Trimming took 4 bases from V and 5 from J; bases not matched to a gene: 10. Germline V gene data show CDR1 as MDHEN and CDR2 as SYDVKM. In nucleotides, the CDR3 is TGTGCCAGCAGTTACCCCACAGGGGCGGTGGAGACCCAGTACTTC. Protein: CASSYPTGAVETQYF.

This chain joins TRBV7-2 and TRBJ1-2, with D tentatively TRBD1 (6 bases). This CDR3 spans 12 amino acids. Trimming took off 3 bases at V and 8 bases at J, with 10 bases between the two ends. CDR1 is SGHTA and CDR2 is FQGNSA in the germline V gene. This CDR3 reads CASSLAGQGYTF. In DNA form, the CDR3 reads TGTGCCAGCAGCTTGGCCGGACAGGGCTACACCTTC.

The V gene is TRBV10-1, the J gene TRBJ2-1; TRBD2 agrees at 12 bases. V lost 6 bases and J lost 10; bases outside the gene matches: 4. Germline CDR1 WNHNN, CDR2 SYGVQD (reference sequence). The CDR3 runs to 13 residues. The CDR3 reads CASRETSGGEQFF. The CDR3 DNA reads TGCGCCAGCAGGGAGACTAGCGGGGGCGAGCAGTTCTTC.

Here the CDR3 reads CASSIRHIAGAGETQYF. The CDR3 bases are TGTGCCAGCAGTATCCGACACATAGCGGGGGCCGGGGAGACCCAGTACTTC. This sequence joins TRBV28 and TRBJ2-5, with TRBD2 matching 9 bases. The CDR3 sequence is 17 residues long. The V and J ends lost 5 bases and 5 bases, in that order; junction bases with no gene match: 15. Germline CDR1 and CDR2: MDHEN and SYDVKM.

The chain links TRBV9 to TRBJ1-5, with D possibly TRBD1 on 5 matching bases. Per the germline V gene, CDR1 is SGDLS and CDR2 is YYNGEE. The CDR3 has 15 residues. Deletions cut 3 bases from V and 7 bases from J, with 17 bases between. CDR3 coding DNA: TGTGCCAGCAGCGGAGGGGACTGGGGGGTCCAGCCCCAGCATTTT. Translation gives CASSGGDWGVQPQHF.

This CDR3 reads CASSLTGTYEQYF. The CDR3 DNA sequence: TGTGCCAGCAGTTTAACAGGGACCTACGAGCAGTACTTC. This rearrangement joins TRBV27 to TRBJ2-7; possible D gene TRBD1, 6 bases. Trimming stripped 2 bases from V and 2 bases from J, with 7 bases between. Germline V gene lookup returns CDR1 MNHEY and CDR2 SMNVEV (reference sequence). This CDR3 has 13 residues.